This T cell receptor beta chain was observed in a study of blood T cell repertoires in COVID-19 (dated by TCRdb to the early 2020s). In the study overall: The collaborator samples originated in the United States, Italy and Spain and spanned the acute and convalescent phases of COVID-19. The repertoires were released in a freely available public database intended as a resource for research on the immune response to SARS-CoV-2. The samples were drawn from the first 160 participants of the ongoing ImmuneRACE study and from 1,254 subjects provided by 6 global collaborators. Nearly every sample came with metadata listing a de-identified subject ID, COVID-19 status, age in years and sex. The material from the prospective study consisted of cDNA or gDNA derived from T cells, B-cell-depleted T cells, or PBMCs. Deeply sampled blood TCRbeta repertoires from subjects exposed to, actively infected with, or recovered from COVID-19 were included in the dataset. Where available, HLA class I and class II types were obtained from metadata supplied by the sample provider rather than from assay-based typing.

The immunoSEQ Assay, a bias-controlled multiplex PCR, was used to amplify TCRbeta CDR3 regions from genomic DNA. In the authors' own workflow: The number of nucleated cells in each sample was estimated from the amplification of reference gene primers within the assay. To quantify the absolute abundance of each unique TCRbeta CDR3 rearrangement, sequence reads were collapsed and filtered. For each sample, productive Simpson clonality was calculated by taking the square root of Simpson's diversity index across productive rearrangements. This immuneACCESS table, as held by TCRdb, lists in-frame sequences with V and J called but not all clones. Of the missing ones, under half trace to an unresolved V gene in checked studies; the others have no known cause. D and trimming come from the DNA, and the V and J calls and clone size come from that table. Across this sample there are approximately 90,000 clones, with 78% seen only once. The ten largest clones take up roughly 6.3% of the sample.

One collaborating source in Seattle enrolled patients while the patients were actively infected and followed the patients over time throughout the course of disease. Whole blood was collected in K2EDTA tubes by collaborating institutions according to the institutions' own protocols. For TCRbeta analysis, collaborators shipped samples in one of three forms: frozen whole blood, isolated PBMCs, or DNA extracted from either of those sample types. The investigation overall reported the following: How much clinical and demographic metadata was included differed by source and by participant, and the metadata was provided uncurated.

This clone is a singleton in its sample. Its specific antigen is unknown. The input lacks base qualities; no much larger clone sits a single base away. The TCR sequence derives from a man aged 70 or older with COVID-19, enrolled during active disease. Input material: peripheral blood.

The sequenced DNA: TGTGCCAGCAGTTACTCGAACTCAGGGCAGTTCTTC. Its protein product is CASSYSNSGQFF. The chain is encoded by TRBV6-5 joined to TRBJ2-1; there is no confident call for the D gene. Cut back by 0 bases and 12 bases, the V and J ends lie 9 bases apart. Spanning cysteine to phenylalanine, the CDR3 consists of 12 amino acids. Only the CDR3 region is kept as DNA, spanning 36 bases read in frame from base 1. The germline V gene gives CDR1 as MNHEY and CDR2 as SVGAGI.